Each of the 29 T cell receptor beta chains below was sequenced from the same sample in a study of cytotoxic CD8 clonotypes in ibrutinib-treated CLL. TCRdb keeps only in-frame clones here, not all; method: immunoSEQ multiplex PCR. The sample carries approximately 150,000 clones, about 84% recorded once. The source was PBMCs, collected after 24 months of ibrutinib treatment. The receptor source for this set is a human donor with chronic lymphocytic leukemia.

The chain uses TRBV11-2 and TRBJ1-1; tentatively, D is TRBD1 (6 bases). The CDR3 is 14 amino acids. Deletions cut 10 bases from V and 1 base from J, with 16 bases between. The germline CDR1 and CDR2 sequences are SGHAT and FQNNGV. The DNA for the CDR3 is TGTGCCACCGTTCTTTCGACAGGGAACACTGAAGCTTTCTTT. Translating gives CATVLSTGNTEAFF.

This clone showed up just a few times. The chain carries TRBV7-2 and TRBJ2-7, with 7 bases lining up with TRBD2. The germline V gene has CDR1 SGHTA and CDR2 FQGNSA. This CDR3 is built from 18 residues. The J segment lost 2 bases and the V segment lost 2 bases, leaving 15 bases of the junction unmatched. This CDR3 is CASSLLAGTRIPTYEQYF. In DNA form, the CDR3 reads TGTGCCAGCAGCTTATTAGCGGGCACCCGAATTCCTACCTACGAGCAGTACTTC.

The chain links TRBV5-4 to TRBJ1-2, with TRBD1 matching over 8 bases. The CDR3 extends over 14 amino acids. With 7 bases clipped from V and 5 bases from J, the junction kept 10 bases outside the gene matches. Germline-derived CDR1 and CDR2 are SGHNT and YYREEE (reference sequence). CDR3 sequence (DNA): TGTGCCAGCGGACTGACCGGGACAGGTTATGGCTACACCTTC. It yields the protein CASGLTGTGYGYTF.

For the CDR3, the DNA is TGTGCCAGCAGGGACAGGCAGAACACTGAAGCTTTCTTT. Translating it yields CASRDRQNTEAFF. The chain links TRBV6-4 to TRBJ1-1; the match to TRBD1 covers 7 bases. Germline V gene lookup returns CDR1 MRHNA and CDR2 SNTAGT. The ends lost 6 bases at V and 1 base at J; junction bases unmatched: 2. This CDR3 region has 13 residues.

The chain joins TRBV28 to TRBJ2-7; TRBD1 aligns across 11 bases. The germline gives CDR1 MDHEN, CDR2 SYDVKM. The CDR3 is made up of 15 amino acids. Trimming at V came to 8 bases and at J to 4 bases, leaving 10 bases not matched to a gene. The CDR3 sequence: CASQNGQGAFYEQYF. The CDR3 DNA follows: TGTGCCAGCCAGAACGGACAGGGGGCTTTTTACGAGCAGTACTTC.

This clone has a handful of counts. The chain is built from TRBV7-6 and TRBJ2-7; 8 bases align to TRBD1. The V gene's germline CDR1 is SGHVS and CDR2 FNYEAQ. The V gene end was trimmed by 5 bases and the J gene end by 2 bases; junction bases not matched to a gene: 8. The CDR3 is 15 residues long. The CDR3 nucleotides read TGTGCCAGCAGCGACGGACAGGGCCGGGCCTACGAGCAGTACTTC. It encodes CASSDGQGRAYEQYF.

The J gene is TRBJ1-2, the V gene TRBV7-3; 9 bases match TRBD1. Germline V CDR1 and CDR2: SGHTA, FQGTGA. CDR3 size: 14 residues. J was trimmed by 7 bases and V by 4 bases; bases with no gene match: 7. CDR3: CASSWTGAAGGYTF. Here the CDR3 DNA reads TGTGCCAGCAGCTGGACAGGGGCGGCGGGTGGCTACACCTTC.

The count of this clone is one. V usage is TRBV7-9 and J usage is TRBJ1-6; TRBD1 agrees at 7 bases. The germline V gene encodes CDR1 SEHNR and CDR2 FQNEAQ (reference sequence). This CDR3 has 14 amino acids. Trimming at V came to 4 bases and at J to 8 bases, leaving 5 bases not matched to a gene. The DNA of the CDR3 is TGTGCCAGCAGCTCCCGACAGGGAGATTCACCCCTCCACTTT. This translates into CASSSRQGDSPLHF.

A single count supports this clone. This chain links TRBV9 with TRBJ1-2, with 8 bases aligning to TRBD1. V dropped 4 bases and J dropped 0; count of bases not matched to a gene: 11. The CDR3 has 17 residues. Germline V gene sequence: CDR1 SGDLS, CDR2 YYNGEE. As DNA, the CDR3 is TGTGCCAGCAGCCCCCAGGACAGGGCCGTTTCTAACTATGGCTACACCTTC. Its translation is CASSPQDRAVSNYGYTF.

The chain is built from TRBV15 and TRBJ1-1; no firm D call. V lost 2 bases and J lost 8, with 9 bases in between. This CDR3 is 12 amino acids long. Germline CDR1 is LNHNV and CDR2 is YYDKDF (reference sequence). The CDR3 DNA reads as TGTGCCACCAGCAGAAGCTCCAGGGAAGCTTTCTTT. This codes for CATSRSSREAFF.

The J gene is TRBJ1-5, the V gene TRBV19, with unresolved D. The CDR3 runs 12 residues. Trimming left V 11 bases short and J 7 bases short, with 15 bases between. Germline V gene data show CDR1 as LNHDA and CDR2 as SQIVND (reference sequence). DNA of the CDR3: TGTGCCTCCCTCGCATTCGGACAGCCCCAGCATTTT. It translates to CASLAFGQPQHF.

The CDR3 DNA reads as TGCGCCAGCGGCCCTACCGGACAGGGGTGGGATACGCAGTATTTT. Residues: CASGPTGQGWDTQYF. V and J are TRBV5-1 and TRBJ2-3; TRBD1 aligns across 9 bases. V trimming: 7 bases; J trimming: 6 bases; junction bases outside the gene matches: 12. From germline, CDR1 is SGHRS and CDR2 YFSETQ. The CDR3 totals 15 residues.

The chain recombines TRBV4-3 with TRBJ2-1; no firm D call. V lost 4 bases to trimming and J lost 6 bases, with 16 bases between them. CDR1 and CDR2 from the germline V gene are LGHNA and YSLEER. This CDR3 spans 15 amino acids. The DNA of the CDR3 is TGCGCCAGCAGCCGAGACGGCTTGCTTCTCAATGAGCAGTTCTTC. The encoded protein is CASSRDGLLLNEQFF.

This sequence joins TRBV7-8 and TRBJ1-2, with TRBD1 identical over 9 bases. Germline V gene sequence: CDR1 SGHVS, CDR2 FQNEAQ. V gave up 5 bases and J gave up 2 bases; unmatched junction bases: 15. This CDR3 spans 18 amino acids. CDR3 bases: TGTGCCAGCAGCCACTCCGGACAGGGGTCTAAACCAAACTATGGCTACACCTTC. Translation: CASSHSGQGSKPNYGYTF.

Only one count was recorded for this clone. V gene TRBV2 combines with J gene TRBJ1-1; TRBD1 matches 7 bases. The CDR3 is 13 amino acids. Trimming at V came to 4 bases and at J to 5 bases, leaving 4 bases not matched to a gene. The germline gives CDR1 SNHLY, CDR2 FYNNEI. The CDR3 protein is CASSVNRGTEAFF. DNA for the CDR3: TGTGCCAGCAGTGTTAACAGGGGAACTGAAGCTTTCTTT.

Only one count was recorded for this clone. The CDR3 spells CASSPGQLPMGYTF. The CDR3 DNA sequence: TGCGCCAGCAGCCCGGGACAGTTACCTATGGGCTACACCTTC. This chain joins TRBV5-1 and TRBJ1-2, with 7 bases matching TRBD1. The germline V gene encodes CDR1 SGHRS and CDR2 YFSETQ. The CDR3 runs 14 residues. Trimming at V came to 4 bases and at J to 8 bases, leaving 11 bases not matched to a gene.

This clone occurred a few times. This chain uses TRBV5-6 with TRBJ1-2; 8 bases are a match to TRBD1. Trimming removed 2 bases from V and 7 bases from J; junction bases left unmatched: 7. The CDR3 totals 14 residues. Germline V gene lookup returns CDR1 SGHDT and CDR2 YYEEEE. The CDR3 reads CASSLGQGLGGYTF. Written as DNA, the CDR3 is TGTGCCAGCAGCTTAGGACAGGGTCTCGGTGGCTACACCTTC.

This clone occurred once. The chain joins TRBV19 to TRBJ1-5; D not certain. The CDR3 has 15 residues. V lost 0 bases to trimming and J lost 6 bases, with 12 bases between them. CDR1 LNHDA and CDR2 SQIVND come from the germline V gene (reference sequence). CDR3 protein: CASSIEGIRGQPQHF. In DNA, the CDR3 is TGTGCCAGTAGTATAGAAGGGATCCGCGGTCAGCCCCAGCATTTT. The variable domain in full, with the rest retrieved from reference TRBV19 and TRBJ1-5, is DGGITQSPKYLFRKEGQNVTLSCEQNLNHDAMYWYRQDPGQGLRLIYYSQIVNDFQKGDIAEGYSVSREKKESFPLTVTSAQKNPTAFYLCASSIEGIRGQPQHFGDGTRLSIL.

The V call is TRBV5-1, the J call TRBJ1-1; D gene uncertain. Trimming cost V 3 bases and J 4 bases, with 7 bases left between them. Per germline, CDR1 SGHRS and CDR2 YFSETQ. The CDR3 runs 12 residues. CDR3 coding DNA: TGCGCCAGCAGCTCGGTGGGCACTGAAGCTTTCTTT. Its translation: CASSSVGTEAFF.

V is TRBV7-9 and J is TRBJ1-2; D may be TRBD1 (6 bases). Trimming stripped 5 bases from V and 6 bases from J, with 10 bases between. This CDR3 region has 12 residues. Germline CDR1 reads SEHNR; CDR2 reads FQNEAQ (reference sequence). CDR3 nucleotides: TGTGCCAGCAGCCCCAGGGGTAATGGCTACACCTTC. Translation gives CASSPRGNGYTF. The full variable domain, in which reference TRBV7-9 and TRBJ1-2 provide the parts outside the CDR3, is DTGVSQNPRHKITKRGQNVTFRCDPISEHNRLYWYRQTLGQGPEFLTYFQNEAQLEKSRLLSDRFSAERPKGSFSTLEIQRTEQGDSAMYLCASSPRGNGYTFGSGTRLTVV.

This clone appeared once. The chain carries TRBV7-3 and TRBJ2-1; 9 bases map to TRBD2. V lost 2 bases, J lost 7 bases, and 9 bases stayed unmatched. CDR3 length: 16 residues. Per germline, CDR1 SGHTA and CDR2 FQGTGA. The CDR3 is CASSLRGGRVRNEQFF. The CDR3 bases are TGTGCCAGCAGCTTACGCGGCGGGAGGGTTCGGAATGAGCAGTTCTTC.

This chain joins TRBV30 and TRBJ2-3; D is uncertain. The CDR3 sequence is 11 residues long. Germline lookup yields CDR1 GTSNPN and CDR2 SVGIG (reference sequence). V lost 0 bases, J lost 14 bases, and 12 bases lay in between. CDR3 protein: CAWSVQMTRYF. CDR3 nucleotide sequence: TGTGCCTGGAGTGTCCAGATGACAAGGTATTTT.

The chain carries TRBV5-1 and TRBJ2-3; 11 positions match TRBD2. The V gene end was trimmed by 0 bases and the J gene end by 2 bases; junction bases not matched to a gene: 2. CDR3 length: 16 residues. Germline CDR1 is SGHRS and CDR2 is YFSETQ. CDR3 protein: CASSLGTSGSTDTQYF. CDR3 in DNA: TGCGCCAGCAGCTTGGGGACTAGCGGGTCCACAGATACGCAGTATTTT.

V usage is TRBV20-1 and J usage is TRBJ2-3; D uncertain. The V end lost 3 bases, the J end lost 11 bases, and 12 bases lay between the germline ends. Germline CDR1 reads DFQATT; CDR2 reads SNEGSKA (reference sequence). This CDR3 has 11 residues. CDR3 sequence (DNA): TGCAGTGCTAGGGGGAACTCCCTGCAGTATTTT. Its protein is CSARGNSLQYF.

This sequence joins TRBV11-2 and TRBJ1-1, with TRBD1 matching over 7 bases. CDR3 length: 16 amino acids. The V and J ends lost 5 bases and 0 bases, in that order; junction bases with no gene match: 9. Germline V gene data show CDR1 as SGHAT and CDR2 as FQNNGV. CDR3 region: CASSTLRTGMNTEAFF. The CDR3 DNA reads TGTGCCAGCAGCACCCTGAGGACAGGAATGAACACTGAAGCTTTCTTT.

This chain connects TRBV7-3 to TRBJ2-1, with D unclear. This CDR3 region has 14 residues. V was cut by 2 bases and J by 9 bases, with 14 bases left in between. Germline CDR1 reads SGHTA; CDR2 reads FQGTGA. This CDR3 is CASSLGSTNTEQFF. The CDR3 region has the DNA TGTGCCAGCAGCTTAGGGTCAACTAATACTGAGCAGTTCTTC. Full variable domain (missing parts from reference TRBV7-3 and TRBJ2-1): GAGVSQTPSNKVTEKGKYVELRCDPISGHTALYWYRQSLGQGPEFLIYFQGTGAADDSGLPNDRFFAVRPEGSVSTLKIQRTERGDSAVYLCASSLGSTNTEQFFGPGTRLTVL.

The chain is built from TRBV6-1 and TRBJ1-3; possibly TRBD1 for D (5 bases). This CDR3 comprises 16 residues. Looked up from germline, CDR1 is MNHNS and CDR2 is SASEGT. Trimming pared 3 bases from V and 4 bases from J, leaving 16 bases between. CDR3 loop: CASSEHFEGSGNTIYF. The CDR3 DNA sequence: TGTGCCAGCAGTGAGCACTTCGAGGGGTCAGGAAACACCATATATTTT.

The J gene is TRBJ1-1, the V gene TRBV9; a weak D match, TRBD1 (6 bases). V shed 3 bases and J shed 9 bases, with 21 bases lying between them. The CDR3 has 15 residues. Germline V gene lookup returns CDR1 SGDLS and CDR2 YYNGEE. Here the CDR3 DNA reads TGTGCCAGCAGCGAGGGGGACCGAGAGGGTGCTAAAGCTTTCTTT. As protein: CASSEGDREGAKAFF.

A few counts support this clone. V gene TRBV6-1 combines with J gene TRBJ2-3, with D possibly being TRBD1 or TRBD2 (7 bases each). Germline values: CDR1 MNHNS, CDR2 SASEGT. CDR3 length equals 19 residues. Between the trimmed V and J ends, which lost 3 bases and 3 bases, there was a span of 25 bases. The CDR3 nucleotides are TGTGCCAGCAGTGAGAGGGGGCCTAGGAAAGCGGGGCGAACAGATACGCAGTATTTT. Translating it yields CASSERGPRKAGRTDTQYF.